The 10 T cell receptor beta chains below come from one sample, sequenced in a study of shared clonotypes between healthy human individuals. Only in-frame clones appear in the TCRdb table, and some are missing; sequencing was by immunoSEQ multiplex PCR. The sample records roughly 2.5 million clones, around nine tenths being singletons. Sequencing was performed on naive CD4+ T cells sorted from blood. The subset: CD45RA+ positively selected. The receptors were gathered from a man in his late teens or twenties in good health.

CDR3 bases: TGTGCCAGCAGTCCTACAGGGCCGAACACTGAAGCTTTCTTT. It is translated as CASSPTGPNTEAFF. The chain combines TRBV6-6 with TRBJ1-1; tentatively, D is TRBD1 (6 bases). The germline V and J ends were trimmed by 5 bases and 1 base, with 11 bases remaining between them. The CDR3 is 14 residues long. Germline values: CDR1 MNHNY, CDR2 SVGAGI (reference sequence).

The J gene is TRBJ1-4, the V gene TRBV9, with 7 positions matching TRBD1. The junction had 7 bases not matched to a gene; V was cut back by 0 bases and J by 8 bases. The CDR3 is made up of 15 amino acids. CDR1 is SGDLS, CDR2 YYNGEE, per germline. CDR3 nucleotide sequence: TGTGCCAGCAGCGTAGGGGACAGCCGCTACGAAAAACTGTTTTTT. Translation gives CASSVGDSRYEKLFF.

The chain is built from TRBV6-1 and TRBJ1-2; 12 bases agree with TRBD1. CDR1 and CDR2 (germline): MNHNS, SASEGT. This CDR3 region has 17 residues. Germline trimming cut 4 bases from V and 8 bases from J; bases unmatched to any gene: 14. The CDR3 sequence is CASSVTGTGGNHVGYTF. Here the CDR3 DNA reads TGTGCCAGCAGTGTCACCGGGACAGGGGGCAATCATGTCGGCTACACCTTC.

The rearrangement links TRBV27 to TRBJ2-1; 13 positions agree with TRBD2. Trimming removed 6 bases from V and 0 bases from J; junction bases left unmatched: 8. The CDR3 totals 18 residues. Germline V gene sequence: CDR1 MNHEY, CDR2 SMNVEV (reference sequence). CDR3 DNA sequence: TGTGCCAGCAGGCTAGGGACTAGCGGGACAAGCTCCTACAATGAGCAGTTCTTC. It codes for CASRLGTSGTSSYNEQFF.

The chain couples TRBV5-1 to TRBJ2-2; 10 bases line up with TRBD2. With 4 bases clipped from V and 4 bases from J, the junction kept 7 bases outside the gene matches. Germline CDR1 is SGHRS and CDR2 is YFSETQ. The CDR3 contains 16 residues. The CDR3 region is CASSKGLADLTGELFF. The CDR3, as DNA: TGCGCCAGCAGCAAAGGACTAGCGGACCTCACCGGGGAGCTGTTTTTT.

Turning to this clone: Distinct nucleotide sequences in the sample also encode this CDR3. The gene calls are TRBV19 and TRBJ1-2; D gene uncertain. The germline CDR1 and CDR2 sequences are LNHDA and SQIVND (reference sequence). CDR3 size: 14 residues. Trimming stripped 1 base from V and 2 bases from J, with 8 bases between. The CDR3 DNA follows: TGTGCCAGTAGTATAGGTTCCCAGAACTATGGCTACACCTTC. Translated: CASSIGSQNYGYTF.

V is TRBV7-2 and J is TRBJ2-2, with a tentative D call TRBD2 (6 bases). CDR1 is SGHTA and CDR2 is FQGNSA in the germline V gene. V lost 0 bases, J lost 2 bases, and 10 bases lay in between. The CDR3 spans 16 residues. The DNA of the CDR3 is TGTGCCAGCAGCTTAGCCGGGACTCTTAACACCGGGGAGCTGTTTTTT. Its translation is CASSLAGTLNTGELFF.

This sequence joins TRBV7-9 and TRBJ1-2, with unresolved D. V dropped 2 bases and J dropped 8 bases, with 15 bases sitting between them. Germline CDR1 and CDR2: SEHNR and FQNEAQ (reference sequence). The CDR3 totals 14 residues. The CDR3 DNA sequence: TGTGCCAGCAGCTTAATTTTGGCCTCCTTAGGCTACACCTTC. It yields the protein CASSLILASLGYTF.

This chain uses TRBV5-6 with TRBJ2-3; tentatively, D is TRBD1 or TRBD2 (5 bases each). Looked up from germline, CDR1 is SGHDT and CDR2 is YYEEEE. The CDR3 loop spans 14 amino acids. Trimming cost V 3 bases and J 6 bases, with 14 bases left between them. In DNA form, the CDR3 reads TGTGCCAGCAGCTCACGACAGCGAGGGGATACGCAGTATTTT. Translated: CASSSRQRGDTQYF.

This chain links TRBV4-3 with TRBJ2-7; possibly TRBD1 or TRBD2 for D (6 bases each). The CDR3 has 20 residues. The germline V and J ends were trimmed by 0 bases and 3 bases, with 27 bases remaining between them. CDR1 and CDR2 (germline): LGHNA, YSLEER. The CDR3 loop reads CASSQDRLELLRGAIYEQYF. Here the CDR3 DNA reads TGCGCCAGCAGCCAAGATAGGCTAGAGCTATTGAGGGGGGCAATCTACGAGCAGTACTTC.